This TCR beta chain came from a study of patients and donors after allogeneic stem cell transplantation. The CDR3 spans 16 residues. Per the germline V gene, CDR1 is SGHAT and CDR2 is FQNNGV. The V segment lost 3 bases and the J segment 6 bases; nucleotides outside the gene matches: 8. TCRdb processed the RT-PCR reads anew with MiXCR; each CDR3 protein has one entry. The table records about 110,000 distinct CDR3 sequences, approximately 35% of them present only once. The source of this sequence is a human donor who was either an allogeneic HSCT recipient or a stem cell or donor lymphocyte infusion donor (not recorded which). It is not recorded whose cells these are; they may come from a transplant donor. Source material: blood, either unsorted or a sorted T cell fraction (not recorded which). The chain is built from TRBV11-2 and TRBJ2-3, with TRBD2 matching over 11 bases. The DNA of the CDR3 is TGTGCCAGCAGCTTCATAGCGGGAGGGCCGGTGGATACGCAGTATTTT. This encodes CASSFIAGGPVDTQYF. Full variable domain (missing parts from reference TRBV11-2 and TRBJ2-3): EAGVAQSPRYKIIEKRQSVAFWCNPISGHATLYWYQQILGQGPKLLIQFQNNGVVDDSQLPKDRFSAERLKGVDSTLKIQPAKLEDSAVYLCASSFIAGGPVDTQYFGPGTRLTVL.